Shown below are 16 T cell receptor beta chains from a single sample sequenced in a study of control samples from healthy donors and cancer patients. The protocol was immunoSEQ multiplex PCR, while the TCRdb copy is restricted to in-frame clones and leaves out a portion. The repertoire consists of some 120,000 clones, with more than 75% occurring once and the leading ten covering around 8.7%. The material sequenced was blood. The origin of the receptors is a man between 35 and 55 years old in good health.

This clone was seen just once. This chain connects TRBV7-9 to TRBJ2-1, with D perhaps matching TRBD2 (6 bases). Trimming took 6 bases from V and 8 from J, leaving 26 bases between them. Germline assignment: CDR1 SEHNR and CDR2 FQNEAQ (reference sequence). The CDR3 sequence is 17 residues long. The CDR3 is CASSWGVRSGLTHEQFF. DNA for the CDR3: TGTGCCAGCAGTTGGGGGGTGAGAAGCGGGCTAACCCATGAGCAGTTCTTC.

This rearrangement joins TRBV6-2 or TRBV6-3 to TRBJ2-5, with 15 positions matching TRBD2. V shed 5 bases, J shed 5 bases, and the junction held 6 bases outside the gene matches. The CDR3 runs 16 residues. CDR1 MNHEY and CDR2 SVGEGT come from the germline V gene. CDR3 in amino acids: CASSNHGLAGGETQYF. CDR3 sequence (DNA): TGTGCCAGCAGTAACCACGGACTAGCGGGGGGGGAGACCCAGTACTTC.

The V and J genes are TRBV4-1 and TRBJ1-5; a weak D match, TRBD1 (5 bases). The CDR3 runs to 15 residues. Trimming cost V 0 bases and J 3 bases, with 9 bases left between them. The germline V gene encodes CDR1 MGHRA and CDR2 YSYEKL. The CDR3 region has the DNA TGCGCCAGCAGCCAAGAATCAGGGTTCAATCAGCCCCAGCATTTT. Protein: CASSQESGFNQPQHF.

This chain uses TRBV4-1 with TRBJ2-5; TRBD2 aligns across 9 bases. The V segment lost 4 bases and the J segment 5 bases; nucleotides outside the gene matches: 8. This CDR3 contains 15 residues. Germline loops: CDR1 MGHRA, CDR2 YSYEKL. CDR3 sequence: CASSRSGGPGETQYF. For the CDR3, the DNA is TGCGCCAGCAGCCGTAGCGGGGGCCCGGGGGAGACCCAGTACTTC.

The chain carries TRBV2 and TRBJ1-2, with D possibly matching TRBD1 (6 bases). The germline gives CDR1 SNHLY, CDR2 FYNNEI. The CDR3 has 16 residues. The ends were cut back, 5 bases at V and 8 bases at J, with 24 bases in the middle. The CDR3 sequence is CASSLHRTAPEGGYTF. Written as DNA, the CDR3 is TGTGCCAGCAGTTTACATAGGACAGCCCCTGAAGGGGGCTACACCTTC.

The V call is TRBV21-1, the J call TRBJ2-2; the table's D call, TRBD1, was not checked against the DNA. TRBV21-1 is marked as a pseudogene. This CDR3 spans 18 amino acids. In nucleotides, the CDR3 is TGTGCCAGCAGCAAAGCAGGACAGGGGGCTCGTGGCACCGGGGAGCTGTTTTTT. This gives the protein CASSKAGQGARGTGELFF.

CDR3 DNA sequence: TGTGCCTGGAGTGCACAGTCAGATAATTCACCCCTCCACTTT. This sequence encodes CAWSAQSDNSPLHF. The J gene is TRBJ1-6, the V gene TRBV30; D is unresolved. Between the trimmed V and J ends, which lost 1 base and 5 bases, there was a span of 9 bases. From germline, CDR1 is GTSNPN and CDR2 SVGIG (reference sequence). The CDR3 has 14 amino acids.

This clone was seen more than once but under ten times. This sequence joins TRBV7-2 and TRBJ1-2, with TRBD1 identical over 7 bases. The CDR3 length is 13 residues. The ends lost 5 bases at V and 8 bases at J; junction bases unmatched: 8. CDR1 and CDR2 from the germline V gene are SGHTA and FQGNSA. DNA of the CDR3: TGTGCCAGCAGCGCCGACAGGGTTAAGGGCTACACCTTC. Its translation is CASSADRVKGYTF.

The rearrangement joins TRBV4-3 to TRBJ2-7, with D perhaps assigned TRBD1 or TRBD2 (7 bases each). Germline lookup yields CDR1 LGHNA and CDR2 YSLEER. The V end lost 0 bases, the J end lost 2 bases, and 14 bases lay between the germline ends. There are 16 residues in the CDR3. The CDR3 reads CASSQEGGGLAYEQYF. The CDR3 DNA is TGCGCCAGCAGCCAAGAGGGAGGGGGCTTGGCCTACGAGCAGTACTTC.

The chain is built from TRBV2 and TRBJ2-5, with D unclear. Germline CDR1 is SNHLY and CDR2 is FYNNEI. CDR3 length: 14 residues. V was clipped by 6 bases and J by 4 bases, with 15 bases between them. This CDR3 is CASRSDYNGETQYF. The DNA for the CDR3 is TGTGCCAGCAGGTCAGATTACAACGGAGAGACCCAGTACTTC.

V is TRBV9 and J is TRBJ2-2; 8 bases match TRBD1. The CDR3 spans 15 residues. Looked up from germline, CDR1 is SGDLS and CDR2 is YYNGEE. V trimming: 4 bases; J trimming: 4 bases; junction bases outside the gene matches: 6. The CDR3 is CASSFGQGITGELFF. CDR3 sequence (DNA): TGTGCCAGCAGCTTCGGACAGGGCATCACCGGGGAGCTGTTTTTT.

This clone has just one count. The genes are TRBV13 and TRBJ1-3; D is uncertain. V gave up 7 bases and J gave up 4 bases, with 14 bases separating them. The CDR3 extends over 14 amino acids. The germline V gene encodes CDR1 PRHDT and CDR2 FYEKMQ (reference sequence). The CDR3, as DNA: TGTGCCAGCACCCAAGGAGGGTTAGGAAACACCATATATTTT. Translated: CASTQGGLGNTIYF.

The chain's CDR3 is CASSSQPGRDTEAFF. The CDR3 DNA is TGCGCCAGCAGCTCACAACCCGGACGGGACACTGAAGCTTTCTTT. The chain is built from TRBV5-1 and TRBJ1-1; D is ambiguous. The V gene's germline CDR1 is SGHRS and CDR2 YFSETQ. The CDR3 has 15 amino acids. V was shortened by 3 bases and J by 3 bases, with 15 bases between the two germline ends.

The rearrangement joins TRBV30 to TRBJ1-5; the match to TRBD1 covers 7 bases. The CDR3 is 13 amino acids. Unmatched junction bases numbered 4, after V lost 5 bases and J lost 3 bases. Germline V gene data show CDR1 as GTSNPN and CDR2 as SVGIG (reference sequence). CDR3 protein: CAWETGYNQPQHF. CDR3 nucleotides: TGTGCCTGGGAGACAGGGTACAATCAGCCCCAGCATTTT.

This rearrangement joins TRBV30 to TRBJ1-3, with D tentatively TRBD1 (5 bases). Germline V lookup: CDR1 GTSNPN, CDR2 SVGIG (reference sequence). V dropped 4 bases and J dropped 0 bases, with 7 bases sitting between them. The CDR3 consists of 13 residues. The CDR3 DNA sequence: TGTGCCTGGACAGGGCACTCTGGAAACACCATATATTTT. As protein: CAWTGHSGNTIYF. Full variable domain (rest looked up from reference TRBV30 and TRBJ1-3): SQTIHQWPATLVQPVGSPLSLECTVEGTSNPNLYWYRQAAGRGLQLLFYSVGIGQISSEVPQNLSASRPQDRQFILSSKKLLLSDSGFYLCAWTGHSGNTIYFGEGSWLTVV.

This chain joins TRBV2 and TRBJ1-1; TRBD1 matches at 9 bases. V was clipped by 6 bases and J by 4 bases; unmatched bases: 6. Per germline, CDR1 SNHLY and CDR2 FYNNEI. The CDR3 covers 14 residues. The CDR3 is CASRLTGGITEAFF. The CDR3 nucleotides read TGTGCCAGCAGACTAACAGGGGGCATCACTGAAGCTTTCTTT.